One sample yielded the 5 T cell receptor beta chains listed below, sequenced in a study of OX40 agonist ivuxolimab in advanced cancers. The method was immunoSEQ multiplex PCR; TCRdb's version includes in-frame clones alone and lacks a portion of them. The sample yields about 13,000 clones, about 68% seen once. This specimen was CD4+ or CD8+ T cells sorted from blood, taken in a trial of the OX40 agonist ivuxolimab. Every receptor here comes from an adult with an advanced solid tumor such as melanoma, head and neck, liver or kidney cancer.

The chain employs TRBV2 and TRBJ2-3; D not certain. The ends were cut back, 7 bases at V and 4 bases at J, with 12 bases in the middle. CDR1 is SNHLY and CDR2 is FYNNEI in the germline V gene. The CDR3 is 13 residues long. The CDR3 is CASMGIVADTQYF. The CDR3 DNA is TGTGCCAGCATGGGGATCGTGGCAGATACGCAGTATTTT.

The chain couples TRBV29-1 to TRBJ1-2; TRBD1 might be the D (6 bases). V lost 5 bases to trimming and J lost 8 bases, with 12 bases between them. Per germline, CDR1 SQVTM and CDR2 ANQGSEA. The CDR3 length is 11 residues. CDR3 region: CSVREGGGYTF. CDR3 bases: TGCAGCGTTAGGGAAGGGGGAGGCTACACCTTC. Combining the CDR3 with reference TRBV29-1 and TRBJ1-2 gives the whole variable domain SAVISQKPSRDICQRGTSLTIQCQVDSQVTMMFWYRQQPGQSLTLIATANQGSEATYESGFVIDKFPISRPNLTFSTLTVSNMSPEDSSIYLCSVREGGGYTFGSGTRLTVV.

The chain has TRBV27 and TRBJ2-3, with 13 bases that match TRBD2. V lost 5 bases, J lost 6 bases, and 2 bases stayed unmatched. CDR3 length: 14 amino acids. Germline values: CDR1 MNHEY, CDR2 SMNVEV (reference sequence). The CDR3, as DNA: TGTGCCAGCAGTACTAGCGGGGGGGCTGATACGCAGTATTTT. It codes for CASSTSGGADTQYF.

This clone has only a few counts. The chain has TRBV5-1 and TRBJ1-4, with D tentatively TRBD1 (5 bases). V was trimmed by 4 bases and J by 4 bases, leaving 14 bases between them. The CDR3 runs to 15 residues. Germline CDR1 is SGHRS and CDR2 is YFSETQ. The DNA of the CDR3 is TGCGCCAGCAGCCCGGGGACGGCTAATAATGAAAAACTGTTTTTT. Translated, it gives CASSPGTANNEKLFF.

This clone was picked up a small number of times. This CDR3 is CASEDGTGNGYTF. The CDR3 DNA sequence: TGTGCCAGCGAGGACGGGACAGGGAATGGCTACACCTTC. The rearrangement joins TRBV2 to TRBJ1-2; 9 positions match TRBD1. CDR3 length: 13 amino acids. Germline V gives CDR1 SNHLY, CDR2 FYNNEI. After removal of 8 bases from V and 6 bases from J, the junction contained 7 bases not matched to a gene.